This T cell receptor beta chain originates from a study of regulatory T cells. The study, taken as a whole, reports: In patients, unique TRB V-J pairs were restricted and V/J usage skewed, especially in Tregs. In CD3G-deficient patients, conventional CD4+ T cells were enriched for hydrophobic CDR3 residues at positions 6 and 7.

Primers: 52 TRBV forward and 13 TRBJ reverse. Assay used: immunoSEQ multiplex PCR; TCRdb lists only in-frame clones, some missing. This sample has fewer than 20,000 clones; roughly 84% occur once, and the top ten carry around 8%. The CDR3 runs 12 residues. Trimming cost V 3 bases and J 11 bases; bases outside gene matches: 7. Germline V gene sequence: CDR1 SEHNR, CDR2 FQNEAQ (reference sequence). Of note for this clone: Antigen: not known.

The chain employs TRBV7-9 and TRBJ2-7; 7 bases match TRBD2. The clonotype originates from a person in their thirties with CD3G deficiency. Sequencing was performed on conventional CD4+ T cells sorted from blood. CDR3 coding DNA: TGTGCCAGCAGCTTTAACGGGGGAGGGAAGTACTTC. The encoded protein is CASSFNGGGKYF.